This T cell receptor (beta chain) was recorded in a study of blood T cell repertoires in COVID-19. Background on the study: Spain, Italy and the United States supplied samples that represented acute and convalescent COVID-19. The analysed material was cDNA or gDNA that came from T cells, B-cell-depleted T cells, or PBMCs.

Original analysis: Estimation of nucleated cell counts was performed using reference gene primer amplification. Profiling relied on immunoSEQ multiplex PCR, and the TCRdb table lists in-frame clones only, not all of them. D and trimming were read from the DNA, whereas the V and J calls and clone size are those reported in that table. The repertoire consists of roughly 220,000 clones, with about 86% occurring once and the leading ten covering around 9.6%. CDR1 is KGHDR and CDR2 is SFDVKD in the germline V gene. This CDR3 contains 16 residues. V lost 2 bases and J lost 7; bases outside the gene matches: 8.

The chain employs TRBV24-1 and TRBJ1-5, with 9 bases fitting TRBD1. This receptor was obtained from a woman aged 50 to 60 with COVID-19, enrolled during active disease. Sequenced input: peripheral blood. In DNA, the CDR3 is TGTGCCACCAGTGATTCGGGACAGGGTATCGGGCAGCCCCAGCATTTT. It codes for CATSDSGQGIGQPQHF.